This T cell receptor (beta chain) was identified in a study of PD-L1 blockade in urothelial cancer. The ends lost 5 bases at V and 4 bases at J; junction bases unmatched: 3. Germline V gene sequence: CDR1 SGHVS, CDR2 FNYEAQ. The length of the CDR3 is 14 residues. Clones were sequenced by immunoSEQ multiplex PCR, and TCRdb holds only the in-frame ones, with some missing. Of roughly 56,000 clones listed, over 75% are singletons. The source was PBMCs, collected around atezolizumab (anti-PD-L1) treatment. This chain links TRBV7-6 with TRBJ2-7; 12 nucleotides agree with TRBD2. The receptor comes from a man in his 70s with urothelial cancer. CDR3 nucleotide sequence: TGTGCCAGCAGCATTCTAGCGGGAGGGTACGAGCAGTACTTC. As protein: CASSILAGGYEQYF. The whole variable domain, filled in from reference TRBV7-6 and TRBJ2-7, reads GAGVSQSPRYKVTKRGQDVALRCDPISGHVSLYWYRQALGQGPEFLTYFNYEAQQDKSGLPNDRFSAERPEGSISTLTIQRTEQRDSAMYRCASSILAGGYEQYFGPGTRLTVT.